This TCR beta chain emerged from a study of blood T cell repertoires in COVID-19. Produced via immunoSEQ multiplex PCR; TCRdb's table is partial and in-frame only. The data show 100,000 or so clones, around nine tenths seen once. Sequenced material: peripheral blood. The clonotype was recovered from a human donor in a cohort sampled during active COVID-19.

CDR3 nucleotides: TGTGCCAGCTCACCCTGGACTAGCGGGAGTGGGGGCACAGATACGCAGTATTTT. This translates into CASSPWTSGSGGTDTQYF. The rearrangement links TRBV18 to TRBJ2-3; 13 nucleotides agree with TRBD2. The germline CDR1 and CDR2 sequences are KGHSH and LQKENI. The CDR3 has 18 amino acids. J lost 1 base, V lost 3 bases, and 7 bases had no gene match.